These 2 T cell receptor beta chains were all obtained from the same sample, sequenced in a study of blood T cell repertoires in COVID-19. The method was immunoSEQ multiplex PCR; TCRdb's version includes in-frame clones alone and lacks a portion of them. Found here are roughly 87,000 clones, 75% of them singletons; the top ten hold 4% to 5.5%. The sequenced material came from peripheral blood. The receptors shown here come from a woman between 50 and 59 years old with acute or convalescent COVID-19.

The rearrangement links TRBV7-9 to TRBJ1-2, with 9 bases fitting TRBD1. J was trimmed by 7 bases and V by 4 bases; bases with no gene match: 4. This CDR3 contains 13 residues. Germline values: CDR1 SEHNR, CDR2 FQNEAQ (reference sequence). In DNA form, the CDR3 reads TGTGCCAGCAGCTGGGACAGGGCTGGTGGCTACACCTTC. This encodes CASSWDRAGGYTF.

This clone was seen more than once but under ten times. The CDR3 region is CASSEGGGPYGYTF. The CDR3 DNA follows: TGTGCCAGCAGTGAAGGGGGGGGCCCTTATGGCTACACCTTC. V usage is TRBV6-1 and J usage is TRBJ1-2, with D possibly being TRBD1 (6 bases). With 1 base removed from V and 5 bases from J, the gap between germline ends came to 11 bases. The germline V gene has CDR1 MNHNS and CDR2 SASEGT. CDR3 length: 14 residues.